This TCR beta chain was retrieved from a study of cytomegalovirus exposure and HLA in healthy donors. For the study at large: From donors who were HLA-typed, an early data release held approximately 91 million unique TCRs. Study outcomes and limitations: Specific recognition of CMV antigens was confirmed in vitro for a few chains (all CMV-associated).

A word on this clone: What it binds is not known.

PCR involved 60 Vbeta and 13 Jbeta primers. Clones were sequenced by immunoSEQ multiplex PCR, and TCRdb holds only the in-frame ones, with some missing. The sample shows tens of thousands of clones, roughly 85% of them seen only once. There are 13 residues in the CDR3. Germline-derived CDR1 and CDR2 are MGHDK and SYGVNS. V gave up 5 bases and J gave up 8 bases, with 12 bases separating them. The sequencing sample was made of PBMCs. This clonotype was obtained from a female donor in good health and CMV-seronegative. This sequence joins TRBV25-1 and TRBJ1-4; a weak D match, TRBD1 (5 bases). CDR3 nucleotides: TGTGCCAGCAGTCAGGGTGGTGGGGAAAAACTGTTTTTT. This encodes CASSQGGGEKLFF.